This T cell receptor (beta chain) is drawn from a study of PD-1 blockade in mismatch repair-deficient tumors. Study-wide background: Enrolled about 2013-2017, patients had progressing, pretreated mismatch repair-deficient cancers of approximately 13 types. The study, taken as a whole, reports: Tumor-resident clones, often absent from pretreatment blood, expanded after pembrolizumab and then contracted.

The germline V gene encodes CDR1 SGHNT and CDR2 YYREEE (reference sequence). V lost 4 bases to trimming and J lost 1 base, with 12 bases between them. The CDR3 has 15 amino acids. Mismatch repair deficiency was confirmed in all patients, by PCR or immunohistochemistry. The protocol was immunoSEQ multiplex PCR, while the TCRdb copy is restricted to in-frame clones and leaves out a portion. The table lists about 110,000 clones, approximately 80% of them singletons. A note on this clone: Its antigen is as yet unknown.

The TCR was taken from an adult with mismatch repair-deficient cancer. The sample consisted of peripheral blood, taken about 13 months after starting pembrolizumab. This chain connects TRBV5-4 to TRBJ2-1; D perhaps matches TRBD1 (5 bases). The CDR3 here is CASSPRQKSYNEQFF. CDR3 nucleotides: TGTGCCAGCAGCCCGCGACAGAAGTCCTACAATGAGCAGTTCTTC.